A single sample is the source of the 4 T cell receptor beta chains below, sequenced in a study of response to subunit inactivated influenza vaccine. TCRdb re-analysed the RT-PCR reads in MiXCR, keeping a single row per CDR3 protein. In the table there are 700,000 to 800,000 distinct CDR3 sequences, approximately 18% of which are singletons. This specimen was PBMCs from blood, taken 5 days after vaccination. All receptors come from a man over 45 who received an inactivated influenza vaccine.

This clonotype was detected only a few times. The rearrangement uses TRBV11-1 and TRBJ1-1, with 7 nucleotides matching TRBD1. J gave up 0 bases and V 4 bases, and 8 bases lay outside the gene matches. CDR1 and CDR2 from the germline V gene are SGHAT and FQDESV (reference sequence). The CDR3 extends over 16 amino acids. In DNA, the CDR3 is TGTGCCAGCAGCTGGGGGATGACAGGGCTGAACACTGAAGCTTTCTTT. Translation: CASSWGMTGLNTEAFF.

This clonotype was picked up a small number of times. The junction departs from the called germline gene at one end, perhaps through a read error. The chain has TRBV12-3 or TRBV12-4 and TRBJ2-1, with TRBD2 matching over 9 bases. The CDR3 consists of 13 residues. This chain's CDR3 is CASSSTSGPDRLF. The CDR3 DNA reads as TGTGCCAGCAGTTCTACTAGCGGGCCGGACAGGCTCTTC.

This clonotype showed up many times. The chain has TRBV11-2 and TRBJ2-1; 11 nucleotides match TRBD2. Germline V gene data show CDR1 as SGHAT and CDR2 as FQNNGV. The CDR3 spans 15 residues. The V and J ends lost 2 bases and 6 bases, in that order; junction bases with no gene match: 3. CDR3 protein: CASSLLAGGSNEQFF. CDR3 bases: TGTGCCAGCAGCTTACTAGCGGGAGGAAGCAATGAGCAGTTCTTC. Together with reference TRBV11-2 and TRBJ2-1, the CDR3 gives the full variable domain: EAGVAQSPRYKIIEKRQSVAFWCNPISGHATLYWYQQILGQGPKLLIQFQNNGVVDDSQLPKDRFSAERLKGVDSTLKIQPAKLEDSAVYLCASSLLAGGSNEQFFGPGTRLTVL.

The J gene is TRBJ1-2, the V gene TRBV20-1; 7 bases are a match to TRBD1. The germline V gene encodes CDR1 DFQATT and CDR2 SNEGSKA (reference sequence). J was trimmed by 3 bases and V by 5 bases; bases with no gene match: 6. CDR3 length: 13 amino acids. The CDR3, as DNA: TGCAGTGCTGTACAGGGGATTGACTATGGCTACACCTTC. Amino acids: CSAVQGIDYGYTF.